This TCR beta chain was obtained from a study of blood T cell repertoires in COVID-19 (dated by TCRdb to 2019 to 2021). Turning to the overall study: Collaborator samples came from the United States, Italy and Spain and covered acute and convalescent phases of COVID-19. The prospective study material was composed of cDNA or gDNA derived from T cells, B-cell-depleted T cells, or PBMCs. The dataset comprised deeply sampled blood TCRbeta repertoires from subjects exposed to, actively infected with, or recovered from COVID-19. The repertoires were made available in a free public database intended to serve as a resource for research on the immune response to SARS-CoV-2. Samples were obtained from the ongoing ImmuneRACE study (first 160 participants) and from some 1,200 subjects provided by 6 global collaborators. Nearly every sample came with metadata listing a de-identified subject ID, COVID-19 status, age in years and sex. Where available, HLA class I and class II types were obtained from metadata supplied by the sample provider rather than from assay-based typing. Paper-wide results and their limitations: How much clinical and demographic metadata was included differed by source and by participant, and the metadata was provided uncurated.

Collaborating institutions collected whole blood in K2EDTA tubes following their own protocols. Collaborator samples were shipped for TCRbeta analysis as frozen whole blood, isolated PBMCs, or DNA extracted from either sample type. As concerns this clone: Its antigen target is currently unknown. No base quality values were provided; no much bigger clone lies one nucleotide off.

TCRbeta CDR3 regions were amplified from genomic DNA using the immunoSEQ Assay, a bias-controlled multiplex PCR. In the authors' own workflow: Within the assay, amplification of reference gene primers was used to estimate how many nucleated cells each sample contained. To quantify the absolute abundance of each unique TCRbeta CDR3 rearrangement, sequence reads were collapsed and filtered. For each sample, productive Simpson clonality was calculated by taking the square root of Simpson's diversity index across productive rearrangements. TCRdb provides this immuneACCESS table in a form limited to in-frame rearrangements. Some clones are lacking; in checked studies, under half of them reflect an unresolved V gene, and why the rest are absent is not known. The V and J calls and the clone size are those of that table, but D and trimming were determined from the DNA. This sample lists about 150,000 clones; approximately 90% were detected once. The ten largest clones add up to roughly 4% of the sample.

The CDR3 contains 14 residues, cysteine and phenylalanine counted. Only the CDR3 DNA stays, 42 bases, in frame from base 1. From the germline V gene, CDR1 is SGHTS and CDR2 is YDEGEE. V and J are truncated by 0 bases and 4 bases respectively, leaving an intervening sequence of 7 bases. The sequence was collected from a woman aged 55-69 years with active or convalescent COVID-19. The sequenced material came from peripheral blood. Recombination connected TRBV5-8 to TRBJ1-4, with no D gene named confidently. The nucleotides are TGTGCCAGCAGCTTGGACAGTCTTAATGAAAAACTGTTTTTT. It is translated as CASSLDSLNEKLFF.